These 5 T cell receptor beta chains share one sample of origin, sequenced in a study of T cells in Graves' hyperthyroidism and ophthalmopathy. What was amplified from RNA transcripts were TCR beta CDR3 regions. Using the HTBI primer set, a first-round RT-PCR was run on the TCR CDR3. TCRdb re-called the multiplex PCR reads through MiXCR, storing one row per CDR3 protein. The sample includes about 580,000 distinct CDR3 sequences, more than 11% seen only once; the top ten take almost 6%. Sequenced sample: blood. The receptors originated from a woman between 25 and 40 years old with Graves' hyperthyroidism that later progressed to Graves' ophthalmopathy.

A note on this clonotype: The conserved final phenylalanine or tryptophan is absent from the CDR3, which likely points to a read error. The genes are TRBV29-1 and TRBJ2-5, with TRBD2 identical over 12 bases. The germline CDR1 and CDR2 sequences are SQVTM and ANQGSEA. V trimming: 3 bases; J trimming: 0 bases; junction bases outside the gene matches: 17. The CDR3 spans 20 residues. CDR3 protein: CSVEEDRGGLAGLYQETQYL. The CDR3 DNA follows: TGCAGCGTTGAGGAGGACAGGGGGGGACTAGCGGGTTTATACCAAGAGACCCAGTACCTC.

The genes are TRBV4-3 and TRBJ1-3; 7 bases match TRBD1. CDR3 length: 17 amino acids. Germline V gene data show CDR1 as LGHNA and CDR2 as YSLEER. The junction had 9 bases not matched to a gene; V was cut back by 3 bases and J by 1 base. In DNA form, the CDR3 reads TGCGCCAGCAGCCAGCCTAAAGACAGGGCTTCTGGAAACACCATATATTTT. The encoded protein is CASSQPKDRASGNTIYF.

On this clonotype itself: This clone may be a read error of a much larger clone one base away. V usage is TRBV10-3 and J usage is TRBJ2-2, with TRBD2 matching 9 bases. The germline CDR1 and CDR2 sequences are ENHRY and SYGVKD. The CDR3 is 20 amino acids. The CDR3 DNA sequence: TGTGCCATCATGAGGGGGCATAGCGGGAGAACCCCTCCGAACACCGGGGGGCTGTTTTTT. Protein sequence: CAIMRGHSGRTPPNTGGLFF.

This clonotype was observed a handful of times. The rearrangement links TRBV5-6 to TRBJ1-4; D is uncertain. Germline V gives CDR1 SGHDT, CDR2 YYEEEE. The CDR3 extends over 13 amino acids. Trimming shortened V by 1 base and J by 8 bases, and 9 bases separated the two germline ends. CDR3 in DNA: TGTGCCAGCAGCTTGCAGGACGGAGAAAAACTGTTTTTT. This translates into CASSLQDGEKLFF.

This clonotype has a handful of counts. The chain links TRBV20-1 to TRBJ2-1, with unresolved D. This CDR3 region has 11 residues. V was trimmed by 1 base and J by 4 bases, leaving 2 bases between them. Germline loops: CDR1 DFQATT, CDR2 SNEGSKA (reference sequence). The CDR3 sequence: CSARGYNEQFF. CDR3 sequence (DNA): TGCAGTGCTAGAGGGTACAATGAGCAGTTCTTC.